One and the same sample provided the 18 T cell receptor beta chains below, sequenced in a study of cytomegalovirus exposure and HLA in healthy donors. The PCR contained 60 Vbeta and 13 Jbeta primers. Assay: immunoSEQ multiplex PCR; the TCRdb copy retains only in-frame clones and omits some. The sample has around 130,000 clones; around 80% are singletons. The sequencing sample was made of PBMCs. Receptors were obtained from a man aged 50 or older in good health and CMV-seronegative.

The V and J genes are TRBV7-8 and TRBJ1-1; TRBD1 aligns across 7 bases. CDR1 SGHVS and CDR2 FQNEAQ come from the germline V gene. The CDR3 sequence is 14 residues long. Unmatched junction bases numbered 4, after V lost 5 bases and J lost 1 base. The CDR3 loop is CASSPWDRNTEAFF. The CDR3 DNA sequence: TGTGCCAGCAGCCCCTGGGACAGGAACACTGAAGCTTTCTTT.

The rearrangement joins TRBV30 to TRBJ2-3, with D perhaps matching TRBD1 (6 bases). Trimming stripped 4 bases from V and 4 bases from J, with 9 bases between. The CDR3 is made up of 12 amino acids. The germline V gene has CDR1 GTSNPN and CDR2 SVGIG (reference sequence). The CDR3 nucleotides read TGTGCCTGGAACAGGGCCGCAGATACGCAGTATTTT. The encoded protein is CAWNRAADTQYF.

This clone was seen more than once but under ten times. The chain couples TRBV6-6 to TRBJ2-7, with a possible D match to TRBD2 (7 bases). The CDR3 loop spans 16 amino acids. Looked up from germline, CDR1 is MNHNY and CDR2 is SVGAGI (reference sequence). Trimming pared 5 bases from V and 2 bases from J, leaving 19 bases between. In nucleotides, the CDR3 is TGTGCCAGCAGTCAGGTCCTGGCGGGGGCGCCCTACGAGCAGTACTTC. It yields the protein CASSQVLAGAPYEQYF.

This clone appeared a few times. This chain uses TRBV7-9 with TRBJ2-7, with 10 bases that match TRBD1. V dropped 0 bases and J dropped 0; count of bases not matched to a gene: 2. Per germline, CDR1 SEHNR and CDR2 FQNEAQ (reference sequence). The CDR3 is made up of 16 amino acids. This CDR3 reads CASSLARTGGSYEQYF. CDR3 sequence (DNA): TGTGCCAGCAGCTTAGCCAGGACAGGGGGCTCCTACGAGCAGTACTTC.

The sample holds a few counts of this clone. The chain employs TRBV25-1 and TRBJ1-1; 8 bases fit TRBD1. This CDR3 spans 14 amino acids. The germline V gene has CDR1 MGHDK and CDR2 SYGVNS. With V trimmed by 5 bases and J by 5 bases, 7 bases remained unmatched. CDR3 region: CASSKTGGWTEAFF. The CDR3, as DNA: TGTGCCAGCAGTAAAACAGGGGGGTGGACTGAAGCTTTCTTT.

V is TRBV5-6 and J is TRBJ2-7; 8 bases fit TRBD1. Germline assignment: CDR1 SGHDT and CDR2 YYEEEE. The junction had 5 bases not matched to a gene; V was cut back by 3 bases and J by 3 bases. The CDR3 spans 14 residues. CDR3 region: CASSWAGGLYEQYF. The CDR3 DNA is TGTGCCAGCAGCTGGGCAGGGGGCCTCTACGAGCAGTACTTC.

CDR3 region: CASSSRPGTEAFF. The CDR3 nucleotides are TGTGCCAGCAGTTCAAGACCCGGGACAGAAGCTTTCTTT. The rearrangement joins TRBV6-5 to TRBJ1-1, with D maybe TRBD1 (6 bases). In germline, CDR1 is MNHEY, CDR2 SVGAGI. V lost 4 bases, J lost 8 bases, and 14 bases lay in between. CDR3 length equals 13 residues.

This clone appeared once. V gene TRBV27 combines with J gene TRBJ1-2; D may be TRBD1 (6 bases). The CDR3 extends over 13 amino acids. Trimming stripped 6 bases from V and 3 bases from J, with 11 bases between. Germline loops: CDR1 MNHEY, CDR2 SMNVEV (reference sequence). This CDR3 reads CASSSGGHYGYTF. The CDR3 DNA reads as TGTGCCAGCAGCTCTGGGGGCCACTATGGCTACACCTTC.

The chain uses TRBV4-1 and TRBJ1-2, with D maybe TRBD1 (5 bases). Trimming pared 4 bases from V and 2 bases from J, leaving 14 bases between. Germline CDR1 MGHRA, CDR2 YSYEKL. The CDR3 runs to 15 residues. The CDR3 spells CASSRGRWGNYGYTF. The DNA for the CDR3 is TGCGCCAGCAGCCGGGGGAGGTGGGGAAACTATGGCTACACCTTC.

V is TRBV28 and J is TRBJ2-5; D is perhaps TRBD1 (6 bases). The CDR3 is 14 residues long. Germline assignment: CDR1 MDHEN and CDR2 SYDVKM. V was trimmed by 5 bases and J by 4 bases, leaving 14 bases between them. In DNA form, the CDR3 reads TGTGCCAGCAGTCGCCCCGGGACAACAGAGACCCAGTACTTC. This gives the protein CASSRPGTTETQYF. The whole variable domain, filled in from reference TRBV28 and TRBJ2-5, reads DVKVTQSSRYLVKRTGEKVFLECVQDMDHENMFWYRQDPGLGLRLIYFSYDVKMKEKGDIPEGYSVSREKKERFSLILESASTNQTSMYLCASSRPGTTETQYFGPGTRLLVL.

Comment on this clone: Other DNA variants within this sample encode the same CDR3. The J gene is TRBJ1-2, the V gene TRBV6-5; D not certain. The CDR3 covers 14 residues. Germline V gives CDR1 MNHEY, CDR2 SVGAGI. Deletions cut 2 bases from V and 2 bases from J, with 9 bases between. In nucleotides, the CDR3 is TGTGCCAGCAGTTACAGCTCTCTGAACTATGGCTACACCTTC. Protein product: CASSYSSLNYGYTF.

The chain links TRBV7-9 to TRBJ1-2; 8 bases map to TRBD1. Germline CDR1 reads SEHNR; CDR2 reads FQNEAQ (reference sequence). The CDR3 runs to 14 residues. Losses at the gene ends were 5 bases for V and 6 bases for J; bases not matched to a gene: 8. CDR3 protein: CASSPGQGMHGYTF. CDR3 bases: TGTGCCAGCAGCCCCGGACAGGGTATGCATGGCTACACCTTC. Based on the CDR3 plus reference TRBV7-9 and TRBJ1-2, the full variable domain is DTGVSQNPRHKITKRGQNVTFRCDPISEHNRLYWYRQTLGQGPEFLTYFQNEAQLEKSRLLSDRFSAERPKGSFSTLEIQRTEQGDSAMYLCASSPGQGMHGYTFGSGTRLTVV.

The J gene is TRBJ1-5, the V gene TRBV6-1, with D hard to call. This CDR3 is 13 amino acids long. V was clipped by 1 base and J by 5 bases, with 6 bases between them. Germline V gene sequence: CDR1 MNHNS, CDR2 SASEGT. The chain's CDR3 is CASSEGVDQPQHF. CDR3 nucleotides: TGTGCCAGCAGTGAAGGCGTGGATCAGCCCCAGCATTTT.

This clone was counted only a few times. V and J are TRBV5-6 and TRBJ2-7; 12 nucleotides line up with TRBD2. The junction had 6 bases not matched to a gene; V was cut back by 0 bases and J by 2 bases. CDR1 SGHDT and CDR2 YYEEEE come from the germline V gene. This CDR3 is built from 17 residues. CDR3 region: CASSLDPSGGGPYEQYF. As DNA, the CDR3 is TGTGCCAGCAGCTTGGACCCTAGCGGGGGGGGCCCCTACGAGCAGTACTTC.

For the CDR3, the DNA is TGCGCCAGCAGTGAGTCGGTCTCGGGGGCCGGGGAGCTGTTTTTT. Amino acids: CASSESVSGAGELFF. This rearrangement joins TRBV10-1 to TRBJ2-2; a possible D gene is TRBD2 (6 bases). The germline gives CDR1 WNHNN, CDR2 SYGVQD (reference sequence). With 0 bases removed from V and 6 bases from J, the gap between germline ends came to 11 bases. This CDR3 is 15 amino acids long.

This clone came up a few times. The chain employs TRBV10-1 and TRBJ2-7, with TRBD1 matching 11 bases. Germline V gene sequence: CDR1 WNHNN, CDR2 SYGVQD (reference sequence). Trimming at V came to 0 bases and at J to 1 base, leaving 5 bases not matched to a gene. The CDR3 runs to 17 residues. CDR3 bases: TGCGCCAGCAGTGAGTCCGGTTGGGACAGGGGGTCCTACGAGCAGTACTTC. Translation gives CASSESGWDRGSYEQYF.

This clone was recorded only once. J is TRBJ2-5 and V is TRBV27; 9 positions match TRBD1. The DNA end lines up better with TRBJ2-7; the J call may be wrong. This CDR3 has 15 residues. In germline, CDR1 is MNHEY, CDR2 SMNVEV (reference sequence). The CDR3 here is CASSQGTGISSEQYF. CDR3 bases: TGTGCCAGCAGCCAAGGGACAGGGATTTCCAGCGAGCAGTACTTC.

This sequence joins TRBV6-1 and TRBJ2-5; D unresolved. The V end was cut by 6 bases, the J end by 2 bases, with 13 bases between. Germline CDR1 and CDR2: MNHNS and SASEGT. The CDR3 is 14 amino acids. For the CDR3, the DNA is TGTGCCAGCAGCCTAGACTCGATACAAGAGACCCAGTACTTC. Its protein product is CASSLDSIQETQYF.